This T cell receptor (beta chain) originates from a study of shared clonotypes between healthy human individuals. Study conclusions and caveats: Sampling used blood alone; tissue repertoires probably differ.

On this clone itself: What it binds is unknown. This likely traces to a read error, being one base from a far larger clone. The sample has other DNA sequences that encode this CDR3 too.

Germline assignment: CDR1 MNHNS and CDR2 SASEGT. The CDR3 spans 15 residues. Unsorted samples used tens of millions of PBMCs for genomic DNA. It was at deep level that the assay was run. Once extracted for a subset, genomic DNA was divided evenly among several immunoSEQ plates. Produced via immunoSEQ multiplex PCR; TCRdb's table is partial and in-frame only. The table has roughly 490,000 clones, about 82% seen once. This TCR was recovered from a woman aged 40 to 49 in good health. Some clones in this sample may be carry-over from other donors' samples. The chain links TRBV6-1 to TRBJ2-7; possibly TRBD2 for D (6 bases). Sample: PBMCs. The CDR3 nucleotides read TGTGCCAGCAGTGAAGCGGAGGAGGGGTCCTACGAGCAGTACTTT. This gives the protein CASSEAEEGSYEQYF.